This TCR beta chain comes out of a study of cytomegalovirus exposure and HLA in healthy donors. Broader study findings: HLA allele associations emerged for around 15,000 TCR beta sequences in a later analysis, at 0.05 false discovery rate.

PCR primers comprised 60 Vbeta and 13 Jbeta primers. Methods used by the authors: The count from a later analysis was 65 million to 90 million unique TCR beta chains, some 10 million of them shared. The protocol was immunoSEQ multiplex PCR, while the TCRdb copy is restricted to in-frame clones and leaves out a portion. That table gives V, J and clone size, and the DNA gave D and trimming. The repertoire holds about 160,000 clones, approximately 78% seen once, with 1.5% to 2% in the top ten. The germline V gene encodes CDR1 SGHRS and CDR2 YFSETQ. The CDR3 is made up of 15 amino acids. V shed 2 bases and J shed 5 bases, with 14 bases lying between them. Concerning this clone itself: The antigen is unknown.

This rearrangement joins TRBV5-1 to TRBJ1-3; D is perhaps TRBD1 (6 bases). The receptor's source is a woman in her late teens or twenties in good health and CMV-seronegative. Sequenced material: PBMCs. CDR3 in DNA: TGCGCCAGCAGCTTTCGGGGGGCCGAGAGAAACACCATATATTTT. This codes for CASSFRGAERNTIYF.